The T cell receptor beta chain under discussion was sequenced for a study of CD8 T cells in ankylosing spondylitis. The CDR3 is made up of 17 amino acids. Germline V lookup: CDR1 DFQATT, CDR2 SNEGSKA (reference sequence). Trimming cost V 0 bases and J 6 bases; bases outside gene matches: 8. TCRdb independently ran MiXCR on the 5' RACE reads; one entry per CDR3 protein. The sample records fewer than 200,000 distinct CDR3 sequences, around 20% being singletons. This chain uses TRBV20-1 with TRBJ2-2; 12 bases are shared with TRBD2. The sequence came from a male donor with ankylosing spondylitis or in good health (not recorded which). Specimen: blood, either unsorted or a sorted T cell fraction (not recorded which). The CDR3 spells CSARDPTSGSGAGELFF. In DNA, the CDR3 is TGCAGTGCTAGAGACCCGACTAGCGGGAGTGGGGCCGGGGAGCTGTTTTTT.